The 9 T cell receptor beta chains reported below all come from one sample, sequenced in a study of T cells after yellow fever vaccination. Via MiXCR, TCRdb re-called the 5' RACE reads, giving one row per CDR3 protein. The table has about 340,000 distinct CDR3 sequences, around 13% seen once; the top ten hold approximately 3.4%. Material: CD4+ T cells sorted from PBMCs, obtained 15 days after the yellow fever booster vaccination. The receptor set was obtained from a man in his late teens or twenties who received the YFV17D yellow fever vaccine.

The rearrangement links TRBV5-1 to TRBJ2-1; no firm D call. Looked up from germline, CDR1 is SGHRS and CDR2 is YFSETQ. This CDR3 contains 14 residues. The V and J ends lost 6 bases and 0 bases respectively, with 10 bases between them. The CDR3 here is CASNTGNSYNEQFF. In DNA form, the CDR3 reads TGCGCCAGCAACACTGGGAACTCCTACAATGAGCAGTTCTTC.

In this sample, this clonotype turned up a few times. A much larger clone lies one base from this, so it may be a read error. The rearrangement uses TRBV7-2 and TRBJ2-7; no reliable D call. Per germline, CDR1 SGHTA and CDR2 FQGNSA. Trimming took off 5 bases at V and 3 bases at J, with 5 bases between the two ends. The CDR3 is 11 amino acids. The CDR3 DNA follows: TGTGCCAGCAGCACCTACTACGAGCAGTACTTC. The encoded protein is CASSTYYEQYF.

The chain uses TRBV5-1 and TRBJ1-1; D ambiguous. The V gene lost 6 bases and the J gene lost 0 bases, with 12 bases spanning the gap. In germline, CDR1 is SGHRS, CDR2 YFSETQ. This CDR3 is built from 14 residues. The CDR3 spells CASNPDGLNTEAFF. DNA of the CDR3: TGCGCCAGCAATCCGGACGGCTTGAACACTGAAGCTTTCTTT.

This clonotype is categorized as medium-sized (0.01 to 0.1%). The rearrangement joins TRBV27 to TRBJ2-5; the D gene is possibly TRBD1 (5 bases). Between the trimmed V and J ends, which lost 3 bases and 2 bases, there was a span of 13 bases. The CDR3 has 15 residues. From germline, CDR1 is MNHEY and CDR2 SMNVEV (reference sequence). The CDR3 spells CASSFGQGQQETQYF. CDR3 coding DNA: TGTGCCAGCAGTTTCGGCCAGGGCCAACAAGAGACCCAGTACTTC.

The V gene is TRBV9, the J gene TRBJ2-2; no firm D call. The V end lost 0 bases, the J end lost 1 base, and 13 bases lay between the germline ends. Germline V gives CDR1 SGDLS, CDR2 YYNGEE. This CDR3 has 17 residues. CDR3 sequence reads: CASSVVSRSGNTGELFF. The CDR3 DNA is TGTGCCAGCAGCGTAGTTAGTCGGTCAGGGAACACCGGGGAGCTGTTTTTT.

V and J are TRBV5-1 and TRBJ2-1; no clear D gene. CDR3 length: 14 residues. Germline CDR1 is SGHRS and CDR2 is YFSETQ. V lost 0 bases and J 4 bases, leaving 8 bases between the germline ends. CDR3 protein: CASSLGDLYNEQFF. CDR3 nucleotides: TGCGCCAGCAGCTTGGGAGACCTATACAATGAGCAGTTCTTC.

This clonotype was seen many times. This sequence joins TRBV6-5 and TRBJ1-5; D is ambiguous. Germline V gene data show CDR1 as MNHEY and CDR2 as SVGAGI. The CDR3 is made up of 16 amino acids. V was shortened by 2 bases and J by 2 bases, with 13 bases between the two germline ends. The CDR3 DNA follows: TGTGCCAGCAGTTACCGTAAGGGTTGGGGCAATCAGCCCCAGCATTTT. This sequence encodes CASSYRKGWGNQPQHF.

This clonotype was counted a few times. This chain links TRBV12-3 or TRBV12-4 with TRBJ2-3, with 8 bases that match TRBD2. V lost 3 bases and J lost 3; bases outside the gene matches: 5. The CDR3 totals 15 residues. CDR3 sequence (DNA): TGTGCCAGCAGTTTCCCGGCGGGGGGTACAGATACGCAGTATTTT. Protein sequence: CASSFPAGGTDTQYF.

The chain uses TRBV27 and TRBJ2-7, with D hard to call. In germline, CDR1 is MNHEY, CDR2 SMNVEV (reference sequence). Trimming pared 3 bases from V and 0 bases from J, leaving 9 bases between. The CDR3 totals 14 residues. CDR3: CASSLRTDSYEQYF. The CDR3 bases are TGTGCCAGCAGTTTGCGGACGGACTCCTACGAGCAGTACTTC.